The clone carrying this TCR beta chain was recorded many times. Its target is not known. The sample belongs to a study of read filtering for tumor transcriptome and immune sequencing. Whole-study results and caveats: Approximately 82% of IR-seq clonotypes had one read, totaling roughly 3.5% of reads; RNA-seq: about 69% and 49%. The CD138-negative fraction was mixed bone marrow immune cells, not pure T cells.

This library used 300 to 450 ng RNA and molecular barcoded adaptors spanning alpha/delta and beta/gamma chains. Each CDR3 protein is one row after TCRdb ran MiXCR on the reads. This sample carries tens of thousands of distinct CDR3 sequences, around 15% of them seen once, and the ten largest clones take 60% to 80%. The CDR3 length is 15 residues. Germline assignment: CDR1 LGHDT and CDR2 YNNKEL (reference sequence). The J segment lost 9 bases and the V segment lost 1 base, leaving 6 bases of the junction unmatched. This receptor was obtained from a donor at least 40 years old with multiple myeloma. What was sequenced was a population of CD138-negative cells sorted from bone marrow. The chain uses TRBV3-1 and TRBJ2-1; 10 nucleotides match TRBD2. This CDR3 is CASSQVPGLAAEQFF. Written as DNA, the CDR3 is TGTGCCAGCAGCCAAGTTCCCGGACTAGCGGCTGAGCAGTTCTTC.